Following are 6 T cell receptor beta chains from one sample sequenced in a study of blood T cell repertoires in COVID-19. The data were produced by immunoSEQ multiplex PCR, yet TCRdb's version contains in-frame clones alone and is incomplete. The table has approximately 90,000 clones, roughly 88% seen once. The sequenced sample was peripheral blood. These receptors were collected from a woman older than 75 with active or convalescent COVID-19.

The chain uses TRBV19 and TRBJ1-4; TRBD1 matches at 10 bases. The V gene end was trimmed by 5 bases and the J gene end by 8 bases; junction bases not matched to a gene: 8. Germline-derived CDR1 and CDR2 are LNHDA and SQIVND (reference sequence). The CDR3 is 15 amino acids. Here the CDR3 DNA reads TGTGCCAGTAGTGCTGGGACAGGGGTATACGAAAAACTGTTTTTT. Protein: CASSAGTGVYEKLFF.

This clone was counted a single time. The rearrangement uses TRBV19 and TRBJ1-5, with D uncertain. V lost 5 bases and J 0 bases, leaving 8 bases between the germline ends. The CDR3 is made up of 14 amino acids. The germline CDR1 and CDR2 sequences are LNHDA and SQIVND (reference sequence). This CDR3 reads CASSPVNSNQPQHF. CDR3 nucleotides: TGTGCCAGTAGTCCAGTAAATAGCAATCAGCCCCAGCATTTT.

V is TRBV5-5 and J is TRBJ1-4; D unresolved. Germline CDR1 reads SGHKS; CDR2 reads YYEKEE (reference sequence). V lost 2 bases to trimming and J lost 2 bases, with 16 bases between them. The CDR3 covers 17 residues. CDR3 sequence (DNA): TGTGCCAGCAGCTTTAATCCAGGAGGGTCGACTAATGAAAAACTGTTTTTT. Translation: CASSFNPGGSTNEKLFF.

The chain combines TRBV4-1 with TRBJ2-3; TRBD2 is a possible D gene (6 bases). Trimming left V 1 base short and J 6 bases short, with 17 bases between. Germline values: CDR1 MGHRA, CDR2 YSYEKL. The CDR3 has 16 residues. The CDR3 protein is CASSQVWREPGDTQYF. The CDR3, as DNA: TGCGCCAGCAGCCAAGTCTGGCGGGAACCTGGGGATACGCAGTATTTT.

This clone was detected once. The chain uses TRBV3-1 (or the pseudogene TRBV3-2) and TRBJ1-1; D is unclear. Looked up from germline, CDR1 is LGHDT and CDR2 is YNNKEL (reference sequence). V gave up 3 bases and J gave up 1 base, with 6 bases separating them. This CDR3 is built from 13 residues. The CDR3 protein is CASSHSQNTEAFF. In DNA, the CDR3 is TGTGCCAGCAGCCACAGTCAGAACACTGAAGCTTTCTTT.

The rearrangement uses TRBV7-2 and TRBJ1-6, with 8 bases identical to TRBD1. CDR1 is SGHTA, CDR2 FQGNSA, per germline. The length of the CDR3 is 14 residues. V was clipped by 3 bases and J by 8 bases; unmatched bases: 3. For the CDR3, the DNA is TGTGCCAGCAGCTTGCGGACAGGGTATTCACCCCTCCACTTT. Translating it yields CASSLRTGYSPLHF.